This T cell receptor beta chain is drawn from a study of cytomegalovirus exposure and HLA in healthy donors. Study observations and caveats: Through in vitro validation, a few CMV-associated chains were shown to be specific for CMV antigens.

Between the trimmed V and J ends, which lost 4 bases and 4 bases, there was a span of 17 bases. The length of the CDR3 is 16 residues. The V gene's germline CDR1 is LNHDA and CDR2 SQIVND (reference sequence). This clone was picked up one time. The antigen is unknown. In the PCR, 60 Vbeta and 13 Jbeta primers were used. TCRdb keeps only in-frame clones here, not all; method: immunoSEQ multiplex PCR. The table lists 200,000 to 250,000 clones, 60% to 80% of them singletons, with 1.8% in the top ten. The specimen was PBMCs. V is TRBV19 and J is TRBJ1-5; a weak D match, TRBD1 (6 bases). This TCR derives from a woman aged 30 to 39 in good health and CMV-seronegative. CDR3 DNA sequence: TGTGCCAGTAGTACTTTGACAGGTTCTTTTAATCAGCCCCAGCATTTT. Translating it yields CASSTLTGSFNQPQHF.